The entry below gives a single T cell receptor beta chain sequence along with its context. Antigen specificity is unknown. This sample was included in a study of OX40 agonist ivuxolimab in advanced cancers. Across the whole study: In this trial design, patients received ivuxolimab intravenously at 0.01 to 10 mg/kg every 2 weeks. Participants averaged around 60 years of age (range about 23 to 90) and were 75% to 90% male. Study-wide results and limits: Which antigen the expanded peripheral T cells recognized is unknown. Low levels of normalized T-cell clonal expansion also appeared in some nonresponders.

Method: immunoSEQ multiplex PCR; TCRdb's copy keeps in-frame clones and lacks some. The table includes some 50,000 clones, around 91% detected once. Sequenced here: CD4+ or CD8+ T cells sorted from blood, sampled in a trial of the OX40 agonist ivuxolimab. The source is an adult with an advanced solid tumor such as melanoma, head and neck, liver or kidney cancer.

CDR3 in amino acids: CASSETGDEQYF. Written as DNA, the CDR3 is TGTGCCAGCAGCGAGACAGGGGACGAGCAGTACTTC. This sequence joins TRBV9 and TRBJ2-7; 8 nucleotides line up with TRBD1. The CDR3 runs 12 residues. Per germline, CDR1 SGDLS and CDR2 YYNGEE. Trimming removed 3 bases from V and 5 bases from J; junction bases left unmatched: 1. Drawing the rest from reference TRBV9 and TRBJ2-7, the complete variable domain is DSGVTQTPKHLITATGQRVTLRCSPRSGDLSVYWYQQSLDQGLQFLIQYYNGEERAKGNILERFSAQQFPDLHSELNLSSLELGDSALYFCASSETGDEQYFGPGTRLTVT.